This TCR beta chain was sequenced in a study of radiation and T cells in renal cell carcinoma. Looking at the study overall: Nephrectomy followed 15 Gy stereotactic body radiation by 4 weeks. Findings and limits, study-wide: Top tumor clonotypes rose in blood 2 weeks post-radiation, then contracted.

TCRdb's table, derived via immunoSEQ multiplex PCR, lists solely in-frame clones and lacks some. The profile shows about 150,000 clones, about 87% of them singletons. The CDR3 totals 16 residues. Germline V lookup: CDR1 MDHEN, CDR2 SYDVKM. V gave up 2 bases and J gave up 6 bases, with 18 bases separating them. The time point here: baseline pretreatment blood. Indicated treatment: 15 Gy SBRT to primary tumor, nephrectomy 4 weeks later. Blood was sampled at baseline, 2 weeks and 4 weeks after SBRT. The patient's renal cell carcinoma had clear cell pathology. Worth noting for this clone: Its antigen remains unidentified.

The rearrangement joins TRBV28 to TRBJ2-3; D is perhaps TRBD1 (6 bases). Sequenced here: blood, sampled from a patient whose treatment included radiotherapy and nephrectomy. This sequence was found in a woman between 65 and 79 years old with renal cell carcinoma. CDR3: CASSLGQGPSWDTQYF. CDR3 bases: TGTGCCAGCAGTTTAGGCCAGGGGCCCTCTTGGGATACGCAGTATTTT.